The 17 T cell receptor beta chains listed next were all sequenced from one sample in a study of cytomegalovirus exposure and HLA in healthy donors. Primers for the PCR totalled 60 Vbeta and 13 Jbeta. Only in-frame clones appear in the TCRdb table, and some are missing; sequencing was by immunoSEQ multiplex PCR. The table includes approximately 200,000 clones, 65% to 75% detected once. Specimen: PBMCs. These receptor sequences come from a man aged 25 to 40 in good health and CMV-seropositive.

This clone was counted once. The chain combines TRBV6-5 with TRBJ2-7, with 8 bases lining up with TRBD2. CDR3 length: 14 residues. Looked up from germline, CDR1 is MNHEY and CDR2 is SVGAGI. J gave up 2 bases and V 5 bases, and 5 bases lay outside the gene matches. The CDR3 DNA is TGTGCCAGCAGTAGGTCGGGACTAGCCTACGAGCAGTACTTC. Its translation is CASSRSGLAYEQYF.

The chain employs TRBV18 and TRBJ1-1; no firm D call. The V end was cut by 2 bases, the J end by 4 bases, with 17 bases between. The CDR3 has 16 amino acids. Germline CDR1 KGHSH, CDR2 LQKENI. The DNA of the CDR3 is TGTGCCAGCTCACCAGCGGGGTCCCAGGTTACCACTGAAGCTTTCTTT. It yields the protein CASSPAGSQVTTEAFF. Full variable domain (outside the CDR3, taken from reference TRBV18 and TRBJ1-1): NAGVMQNPRHLVRRRGQEARLRCSPMKGHSHVYWYRQLPEEGLKFMVYLQKENIIDESGMPKERFSAEFPKEGPSILRIQQVVRGDSAAYFCASSPAGSQVTTEAFFGQGTRLTVV.

This sequence joins TRBV28 and TRBJ2-5, with a tentative D call TRBD1 (5 bases). The ends were cut back, 3 bases at V and 5 bases at J, with 19 bases in the middle. The CDR3 sequence is 16 residues long. Germline CDR1 is MDHEN and CDR2 is SYDVKM. The CDR3 spells CASSLGPGFFRETQYF. CDR3 coding DNA: TGTGCCAGCAGTTTGGGGCCAGGGTTTTTTAGGGAGACCCAGTACTTC. The full variable domain, its missing parts supplied by reference TRBV28 and TRBJ2-5, is DVKVTQSSRYLVKRTGEKVFLECVQDMDHENMFWYRQDPGLGLRLIYFSYDVKMKEKGDIPEGYSVSREKKERFSLILESASTNQTSMYLCASSLGPGFFRETQYFGPGTRLLVL.

The chain uses TRBV6-5 and TRBJ1-1; perhaps TRBD1 as D (6 bases). The CDR3 spans 13 residues. Per the germline V gene, CDR1 is MNHEY and CDR2 is SVGAGI. Between the trimmed V and J ends, which lost 3 bases and 5 bases, there was a span of 10 bases. The CDR3 here is CASSYQGLTEAFF. In DNA form, the CDR3 reads TGTGCCAGCAGTTATCAGGGGCTGACTGAAGCTTTCTTT.

V gene TRBV19 combines with J gene TRBJ2-7, with 10 bases aligning to TRBD1. Germline values: CDR1 LNHDA, CDR2 SQIVND (reference sequence). The ends lost 3 bases at V and 2 bases at J; junction bases unmatched: 7. CDR3 length equals 16 residues. The CDR3 bases are TGTGCCAGTAGTATTTCCGGGACAGGGGCCACCTACGAGCAGTACTTC. It yields the protein CASSISGTGATYEQYF. The complete variable domain, with remaining parts taken from reference TRBV19 and TRBJ2-7, reads DGGITQSPKYLFRKEGQNVTLSCEQNLNHDAMYWYRQDPGQGLRLIYYSQIVNDFQKGDIAEGYSVSREKKESFPLTVTSAQKNPTAFYLCASSISGTGATYEQYFGPGTRLTVT.

The chain uses TRBV5-6 and TRBJ2-3, with unresolved D. Trimming left V 4 bases short and J 4 bases short, with 7 bases between. This CDR3 contains 12 residues. CDR1 SGHDT and CDR2 YYEEEE come from the germline V gene. In DNA form, the CDR3 reads TGTGCCAGCAGCCCCCGGGCAGATACGCAGTATTTT. Amino acids: CASSPRADTQYF.

The CDR3 reads CASSYLLNTGELFF. CDR3 sequence (DNA): TGTGCCAGCAGTTACCTCTTAAACACCGGGGAGCTGTTTTTT. The chain couples TRBV6-5 to TRBJ2-2; D call uncertain. This CDR3 region has 14 residues. The V end was cut by 2 bases, the J end by 2 bases, with 6 bases between. Germline V gene sequence: CDR1 MNHEY, CDR2 SVGAGI.

This clone was detected only once. This chain links TRBV5-5 with TRBJ1-1, with D perhaps TRBD1 (6 bases). In germline, CDR1 is SGHKS, CDR2 YYEKEE (reference sequence). V shed 4 bases and J shed 1 base, with 11 bases lying between them. This CDR3 is 14 amino acids long. CDR3 residues: CASSTGQTNTEAFF. In DNA, the CDR3 is TGTGCCAGCAGCACAGGACAGACGAACACTGAAGCTTTCTTT.

The chain combines TRBV30 with TRBJ2-2, with D perhaps TRBD2 (5 bases). Between the trimmed V and J ends, which lost 3 bases and 5 bases, there was a span of 10 bases. CDR1 and CDR2 from the germline V gene are GTSNPN and SVGIG (reference sequence). CDR3 length equals 13 residues. In DNA form, the CDR3 reads TGTGCCTGGAGGCCAAGGGAGACCGGGGAGCTGTTTTTT. It specifies CAWRPRETGELFF.

The chain links TRBV6-1 to TRBJ2-3, with a possible D match to TRBD1 (5 bases). CDR1 MNHNS and CDR2 SASEGT come from the germline V gene. The CDR3 totals 13 residues. Trimming took off 6 bases at V and 3 bases at J, with 10 bases between the two ends. The CDR3, as DNA: TGTGCCAGCAGCAGGGTTATTACAGATACGCAGTATTTT. Residues: CASSRVITDTQYF.

This clone occurred a few times. The rearrangement joins TRBV30 to TRBJ2-3, with D uncertain. From germline, CDR1 is GTSNPN and CDR2 SVGIG (reference sequence). Trimming shortened V by 2 bases and J by 1 base, and 4 bases separated the two germline ends. The length of the CDR3 is 12 residues. CDR3 DNA sequence: TGTGCCTGGAGTCTCCGCACAGATACGCAGTATTTT. Amino acid sequence: CAWSLRTDTQYF.

This clone has a handful of counts. The rearrangement joins TRBV5-1 to TRBJ2-5; 8 bases align to TRBD1. Germline CDR1 SGHRS, CDR2 YFSETQ. V gave up 0 bases and J gave up 1 base; unmatched junction bases: 5. CDR3 length: 16 amino acids. The CDR3: CASSLGPQGAQETQYF. The CDR3 coding sequence is TGCGCCAGCAGCTTGGGACCCCAGGGGGCCCAAGAGACCCAGTACTTC.

The V and J genes are TRBV6-1 and TRBJ1-3; the match to TRBD1 covers 9 bases. The CDR3 covers 12 residues. CDR1 is MNHNS and CDR2 is SASEGT in the germline V gene. The V and J ends lost 4 bases and 10 bases, in that order; junction bases with no gene match: 2. This chain's CDR3 is CASSGDRETIYF. CDR3 sequence (DNA): TGTGCCAGCAGTGGGGACAGGGAGACCATATATTTT.

The V and J genes are TRBV10-3 and TRBJ2-7; TRBD1 agrees at 7 bases. The junction had 8 bases not matched to a gene; V was cut back by 4 bases and J by 2 bases. The CDR3 runs to 15 residues. Germline CDR1 is ENHRY and CDR2 is SYGVKD. The CDR3, as DNA: TGTGCCATCAGTGGTTCCAGACAGGGAACCTACGAGCAGTACTTC. Its translation is CAISGSRQGTYEQYF.

The CDR3: CASSPGGSGPQETQYF. The DNA for the CDR3 is TGTGCCAGCAGTCCCGGAGGGAGCGGGCCGCAAGAGACCCAGTACTTC. The chain is built from TRBV7-6 and TRBJ2-5; maybe TRBD2 (6 bases). Trimming left V 6 bases short and J 2 bases short, with 19 bases between. Germline V gives CDR1 SGHVS, CDR2 FNYEAQ. The CDR3 extends over 16 amino acids.

The V gene is TRBV30, the J gene TRBJ2-4, with 7 bases matching TRBD1. Germline lookup yields CDR1 GTSNPN and CDR2 SVGIG (reference sequence). The CDR3 extends over 12 amino acids. J was trimmed by 5 bases and V by 7 bases; bases with no gene match: 5. The CDR3 sequence: CAFRQGENIQYF. The CDR3 DNA is TGTGCCTTCCGACAGGGCGAAAACATTCAGTACTTC.

V gene TRBV5-6 combines with J gene TRBJ2-1; TRBD2 matches 7 bases. The germline V gene has CDR1 SGHDT and CDR2 YYEEEE. CDR3 size: 17 residues. V shed 3 bases and J 9 bases; nucleotides not matched to a gene: 18. In DNA, the CDR3 is TGTGCCAGCAGCTCCCCTAGGAGGGAGGGCCATTGGGGTGAGCAGTTCTTC. Protein product: CASSSPRREGHWGEQFF.